This is a list of T cell receptor beta chains from one sample in a study of tumor-infiltrating lymphocytes in primary liver carcinoma. Each CDR3 protein is one row after TCRdb ran MiXCR on the multiplex PCR reads. This sample has 200,000 or so distinct CDR3 sequences, with 65% found just once. Sequenced input: peripheral blood. The receptors originated from an older woman with primary liver carcinoma and hepatitis B virus infection. Each CDR3 is given with its conserved first and last residue. Each record gives: V gene, J gene, CDR3 protein.

TRBV11-1	TRBJ2-2	CASSPFRETGVLFF
TRBV5-1	TRBJ2-5	CASSLYSGGAGETQYF
TRBV18	TRBJ2-7	CASSLAQATSYEQYF
TRBV11-2	TRBJ2-3	CASSLDSGMADTQYF
TRBV6-5	TRBJ2-1	CASTFTPMDRTNEQFF
TRBV30	TRBJ1-1	CAWSRLGGGAANTEAFF
TRBV11-2	TRBJ2-1	CASSLGYTYNEQFF
TRBV4-1	TRBJ1-2	CASSQDIAAPYGYTF
TRBV6-6	TRBJ2-5	CASSYGRGAVTQYF
TRBV12-3/TRBV12-4	TRBJ1-6	CASSFSGVNSPLHF
TRBV6-1	TRBJ1-1	CASIETLNAEAFF
TRBV28	TRBJ2-3	CASSLGLAGDMDTQYF
TRBV5-1	TRBJ2-5	CASSSYGLAGEQETQYF
TRBV5-1	TRBJ2-5	CASSFSGERETQYF
TRBV11-2	TRBJ2-7	CASSLRDRICEQYF
TRBV28	TRBJ1-2	CASSFVGSHGYTF
TRBV29-1	TRBJ2-7	CSVEAPDGYEQYF
TRBV6-2/TRBV6-3	TRBJ2-3	CASSWSGCITDTQYF
TRBV14	TRBJ1-4	CASSQDARTGEKLFF
TRBV12-3/TRBV12-4	TRBJ1-5	CASSSGPISNQPQHF
TRBV14	TRBJ1-2	CASSQDRYGYTF
TRBV6-6	TRBJ1-5	CASSYSRAENQPQHF
TRBV6-1	TRBJ2-5	CASSERGTQETQYF
TRBV6-2/TRBV6-3	TRBJ2-5	CASNSGLAVQETQCF
TRBV5-8	TRBJ2-7	CASSSGRRSYEQYF
TRBV12-3/TRBV12-4	TRBJ1-1	CSSRGAGRGTEAFF
TRBV11-2	TRBJ2-7	CASTTFTASGRFNEQYF
TRBV5-6	TRBJ2-1	CTSSLQAGPENKQFF
TRBV4-1	TRBJ2-2	CASSVRQGSMDTGELFF
TRBV28	TRBJ1-5	CASISPGQGSQPQHF
TRBV29-1	TRBJ1-1	CSVKGTMNTEAFF
TRBV4-1	TRBJ2-3	CASSQGTDNTQYF